This entry features one T cell receptor (beta chain) sequence. Unique molecular identifiers were incorporated during preparation of the TCRbeta library. From the PCR reads, TCRdb called clonotypes with MiXCR, one entry per CDR3 protein. The sample contains around 450,000 distinct CDR3 sequences, about 16% of which appear only once. This CDR3 has 12 residues. From germline, CDR1 is SGHDN and CDR2 FVKESK. Trimming pared 2 bases from V and 4 bases from J, leaving 3 bases between. The data were taken from a study of T-cell reconstitution after alpha-beta-depleted transplantation in children. Sample: PBMCs, mostly from graft donor cells, taken 360 days after TCRalphabeta/CD19-depleted stem cell transplant. The clonotype comes from a boy under two years old who had a stem cell transplant for Wiskott-Aldrich syndrome, so the T cells may come from the graft donor. The chain recombines TRBV14 with TRBJ2-1; D is undetermined. CDR3 residues: CASSQRYNEQFF. DNA for the CDR3: TGTGCCAGCAGCCAACGATACAATGAGCAGTTCTTC.